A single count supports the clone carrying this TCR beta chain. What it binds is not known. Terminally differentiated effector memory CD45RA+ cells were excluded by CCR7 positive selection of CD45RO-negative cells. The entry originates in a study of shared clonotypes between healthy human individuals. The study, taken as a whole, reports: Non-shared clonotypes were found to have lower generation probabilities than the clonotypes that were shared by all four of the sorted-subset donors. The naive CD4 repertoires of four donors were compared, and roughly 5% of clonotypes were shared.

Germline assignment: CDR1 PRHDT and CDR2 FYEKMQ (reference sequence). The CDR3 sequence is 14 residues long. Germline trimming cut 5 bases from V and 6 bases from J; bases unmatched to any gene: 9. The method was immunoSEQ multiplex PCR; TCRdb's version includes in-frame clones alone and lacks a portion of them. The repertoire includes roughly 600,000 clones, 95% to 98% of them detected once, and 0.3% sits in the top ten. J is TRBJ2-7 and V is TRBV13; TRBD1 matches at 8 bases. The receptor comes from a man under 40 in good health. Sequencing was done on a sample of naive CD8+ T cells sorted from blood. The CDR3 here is CASSLRTGLGEQYF. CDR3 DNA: TGTGCCAGCAGCCTACGGACAGGGTTAGGCGAGCAGTACTTC.